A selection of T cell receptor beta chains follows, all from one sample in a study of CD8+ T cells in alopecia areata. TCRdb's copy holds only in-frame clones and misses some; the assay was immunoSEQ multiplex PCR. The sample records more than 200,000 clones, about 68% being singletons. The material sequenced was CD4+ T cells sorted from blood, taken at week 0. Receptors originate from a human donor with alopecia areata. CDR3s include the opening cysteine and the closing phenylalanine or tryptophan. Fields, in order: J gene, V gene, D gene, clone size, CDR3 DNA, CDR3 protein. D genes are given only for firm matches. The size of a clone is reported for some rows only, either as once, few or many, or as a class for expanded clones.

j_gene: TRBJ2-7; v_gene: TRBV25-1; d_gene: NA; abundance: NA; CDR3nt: TGTGCCAGCAGTGAACGGGACGAGCAGTACTTC; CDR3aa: CASSERDEQYF
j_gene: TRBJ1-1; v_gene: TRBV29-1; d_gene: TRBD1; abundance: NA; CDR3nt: TGCAGCGTGAGGATTAGACAGGGTGTGAACACTGAAGCTTTCTTT; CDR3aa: CSVRIRQGVNTEAFF
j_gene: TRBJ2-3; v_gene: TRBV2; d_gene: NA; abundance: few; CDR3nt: TGTGCCAGCAGTGAAGCATCAGCGGACACAGATACGCAGTATTTT; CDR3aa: CASSEASADTDTQYF
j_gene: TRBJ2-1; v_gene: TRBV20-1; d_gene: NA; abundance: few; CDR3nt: TGCAGTGCTAGAGTCTACAATGAGCAGTTCTTC; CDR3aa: CSARVYNEQFF
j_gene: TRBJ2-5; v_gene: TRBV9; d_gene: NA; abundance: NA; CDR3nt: TGTGCCAGCAGCTCAATACAGGCCCAAGAGACCCAGTACTTC; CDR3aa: CASSSIQAQETQYF
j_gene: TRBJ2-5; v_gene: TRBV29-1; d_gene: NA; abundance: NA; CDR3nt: TGCAGCGTGGGACCCAGGGAGACCCAGTACTTC; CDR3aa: CSVGPRETQYF
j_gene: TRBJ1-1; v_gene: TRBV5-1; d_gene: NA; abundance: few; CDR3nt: TGCGCCAGCAGCTTGGTGCAGGGTCAATCTGAAGCTTTCTTT; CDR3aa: CASSLVQGQSEAFF
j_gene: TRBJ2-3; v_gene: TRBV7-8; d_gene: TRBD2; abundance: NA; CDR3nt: TGTGCCAGCAGCTTAGCGCTGGGACTAGCGGGGGGGTGGAGCACAGATACGCAGTATTTT; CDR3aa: CASSLALGLAGGWSTDTQYF
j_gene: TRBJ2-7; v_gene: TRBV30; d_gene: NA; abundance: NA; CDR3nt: TGTGCCTGGACCAAGAGCGAACAACCATACTACGAGCAGTACTTC; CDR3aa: CAWTKSEQPYYEQYF
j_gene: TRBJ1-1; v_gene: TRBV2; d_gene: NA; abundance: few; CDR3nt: TGTGCCAGCAGTGGGGGAACTGAAGCTTTCTTT; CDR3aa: CASSGGTEAFF
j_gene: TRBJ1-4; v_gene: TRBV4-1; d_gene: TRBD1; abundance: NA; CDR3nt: TGCGCCAGCAGCCAACCCTCCGGGACAGGGCGTGAAAAACTGTTTTTT; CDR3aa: CASSQPSGTGREKLFF
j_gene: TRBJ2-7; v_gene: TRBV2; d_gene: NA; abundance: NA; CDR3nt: TGTGCCAGCGGGGGACTACAGGGGGACGAGCAGTACTTC; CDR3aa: CASGGLQGDEQYF
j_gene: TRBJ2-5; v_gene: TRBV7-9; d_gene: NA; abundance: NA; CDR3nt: TGTGCCAGCAGCTTACGGGAGTACCAAGAGACCCAGTACTTC; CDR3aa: CASSLREYQETQYF
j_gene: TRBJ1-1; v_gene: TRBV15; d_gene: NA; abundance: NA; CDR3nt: TGTGCCACCAGCAAAGGGGATCACAGGGACACTGAAGCTTTCTTT; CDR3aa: CATSKGDHRDTEAFF
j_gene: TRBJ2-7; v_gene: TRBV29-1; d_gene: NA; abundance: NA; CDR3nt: TGCAGCGTTGTCTCAGGGTCGGACGAGCAGTACTTC; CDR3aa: CSVVSGSDEQYF
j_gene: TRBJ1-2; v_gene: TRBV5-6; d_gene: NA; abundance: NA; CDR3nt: TGTGCCAGCAGCCCCGGAAGACAGGCCCACTATGGCTACACCTTC; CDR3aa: CASSPGRQAHYGYTF
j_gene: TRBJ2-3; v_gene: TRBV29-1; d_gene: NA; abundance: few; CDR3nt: TGCAGCGTTTTCCTAGGTAACCATGGTGCAGATACGCAGTATTTT; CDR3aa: CSVFLGNHGADTQYF
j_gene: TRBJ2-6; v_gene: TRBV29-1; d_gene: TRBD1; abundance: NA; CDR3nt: TGCAGCGCCCGGGACAGCTCTGGGGCCAACGTCCTGACTTTC; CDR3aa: CSARDSSGANVLTF
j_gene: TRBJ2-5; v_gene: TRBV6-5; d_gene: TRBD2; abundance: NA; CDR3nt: TGTGCCAGCAGTTTACCAATTAGCGGGAACCAAGAGACCCAGTACTTC; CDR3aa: CASSLPISGNQETQYF
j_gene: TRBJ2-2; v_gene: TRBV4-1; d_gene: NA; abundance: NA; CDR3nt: TGCGCCAGCAGCCAAGGTCCAGGGAGCATCGCCGGGGAGCTGTTTTTT; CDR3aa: CASSQGPGSIAGELFF
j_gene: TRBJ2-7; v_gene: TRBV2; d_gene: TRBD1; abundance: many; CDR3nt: TGTGCCAGCAGGCAGGGCAGGGGGTCCTACGAGCAGTACTTC; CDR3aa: CASRQGRGSYEQYF
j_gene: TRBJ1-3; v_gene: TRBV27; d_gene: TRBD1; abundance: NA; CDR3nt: TGTGCCAGCAGACCGACAGGGGTATTTGGAAACACCATATATTTT; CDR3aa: CASRPTGVFGNTIYF
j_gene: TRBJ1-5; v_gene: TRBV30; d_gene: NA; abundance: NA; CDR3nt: TGTGCCTGGAGTGTAGCGCCAAATCAGCCCCAGCATTTT; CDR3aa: CAWSVAPNQPQHF
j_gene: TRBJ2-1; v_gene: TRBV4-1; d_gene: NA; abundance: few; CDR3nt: TGCGCCAGCAGCCAAGCTCGAAGCGGTCGCTCCTACAATGAGCAGTTCTTC; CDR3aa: CASSQARSGRSYNEQFF
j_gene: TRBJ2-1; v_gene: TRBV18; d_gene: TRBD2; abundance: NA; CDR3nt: TGTGCCAGCTCACCTGCCGGGACTAGGTACAATGAGCAGTTCTTC; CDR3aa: CASSPAGTRYNEQFF
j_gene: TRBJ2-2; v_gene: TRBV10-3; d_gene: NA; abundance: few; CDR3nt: TGTGCCAGCAGTTACTCGGGCACCGGGGAGCTGTTTTTT; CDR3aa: CASSYSGTGELFF
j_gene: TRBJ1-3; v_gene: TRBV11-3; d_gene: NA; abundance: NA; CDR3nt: TGTGCCAGCAGCTACCAATCTGGAAACACCATATATTTT; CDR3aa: CASSYQSGNTIYF
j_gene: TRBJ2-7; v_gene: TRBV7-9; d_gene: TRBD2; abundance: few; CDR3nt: TGTGCCAGCAGATCTAGCGGGACTACCTACGAGCAGTACTTC; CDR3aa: CASRSSGTTYEQYF
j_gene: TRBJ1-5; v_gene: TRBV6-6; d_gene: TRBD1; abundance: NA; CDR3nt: TGTGCCAGCAGTTCGGGACAGGGTGTCAAGCCCCAGCATTTT; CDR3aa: CASSSGQGVKPQHF
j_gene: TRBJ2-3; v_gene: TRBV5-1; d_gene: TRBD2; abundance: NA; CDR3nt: TGCGCCAGCAGCCCGCAACTAGCGGGGGGGATCGGAGATACGCAGTATTTT; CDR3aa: CASSPQLAGGIGDTQYF
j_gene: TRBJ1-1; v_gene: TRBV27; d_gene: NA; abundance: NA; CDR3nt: TGTGCCAGCAGCCTCAGGGGAGAGAACACTGAAGCTTTCTTT; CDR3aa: CASSLRGENTEAFF
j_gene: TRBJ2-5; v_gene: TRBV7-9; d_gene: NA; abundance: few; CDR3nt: TGTGCCAGCAGCTCGGGGCGAGAGACCCAGTACTTC; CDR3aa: CASSSGRETQYF
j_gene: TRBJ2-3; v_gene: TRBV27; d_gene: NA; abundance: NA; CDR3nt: TGTGCCAGCAGTTTGTACAGCGTGAGCACAGATACGCAGTATTTT; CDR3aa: CASSLYSVSTDTQYF
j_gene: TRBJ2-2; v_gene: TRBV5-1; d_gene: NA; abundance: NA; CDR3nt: TGCGCCAGCAGCTTGGTTAGCGGAGCGAACACCGGGGAGCTGTTTTTT; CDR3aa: CASSLVSGANTGELFF
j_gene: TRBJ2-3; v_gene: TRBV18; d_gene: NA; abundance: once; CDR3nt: TGTGCCAGCTCACCACCCGATAGGGTGCTCGATACGCAGTATTTT; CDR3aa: CASSPPDRVLDTQYF
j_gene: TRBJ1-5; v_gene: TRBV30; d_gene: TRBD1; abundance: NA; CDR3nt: TGTGCCTGGAGTAAATATCAGGGGGGGGGTCAGCCCCAGCATTTT; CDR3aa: CAWSKYQGGGQPQHF
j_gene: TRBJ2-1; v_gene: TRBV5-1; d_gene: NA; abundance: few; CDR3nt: TGCGCCAGCAAAAGGCAGGGACCAAGCGATGAGCAGTTCTTC; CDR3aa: CASKRQGPSDEQFF
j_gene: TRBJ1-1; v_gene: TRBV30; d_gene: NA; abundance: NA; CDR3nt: TGTGCCTGGACTCAGCCAGGGGCCACTGAAGCTTTCTTT; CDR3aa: CAWTQPGATEAFF
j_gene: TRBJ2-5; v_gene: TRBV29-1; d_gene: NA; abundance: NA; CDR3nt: TGCAGCGTTGAAGGGGGAGGAGAGACCCAGTACTTC; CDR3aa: CSVEGGGETQYF
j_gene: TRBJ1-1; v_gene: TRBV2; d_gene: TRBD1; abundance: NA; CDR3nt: TGTGCCAGCAGTATTACAGGGGACAACACTGAAGCTTTCTTT; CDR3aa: CASSITGDNTEAFF
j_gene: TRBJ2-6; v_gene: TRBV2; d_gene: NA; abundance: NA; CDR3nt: TGTGCCAGCAGTCGGACGCGCTCTGGGGCCAACGTCCTGACTTTC; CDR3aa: CASSRTRSGANVLTF
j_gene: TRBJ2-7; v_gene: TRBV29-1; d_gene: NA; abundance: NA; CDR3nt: TGCAGCGTTGTAATCGCGGGCTACGAGCAGTACTTC; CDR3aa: CSVVIAGYEQYF
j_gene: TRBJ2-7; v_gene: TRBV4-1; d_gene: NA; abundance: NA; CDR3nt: TGCGCCAGCAGCCAAGATCGCGGCAGGGCCCACTACGAGCAGTACTTC; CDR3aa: CASSQDRGRAHYEQYF
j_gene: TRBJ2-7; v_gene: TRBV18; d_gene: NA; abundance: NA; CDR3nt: TGTGCCAGCTCCCCGAAGTCGGGGATCGAGCAGTACTTC; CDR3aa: CASSPKSGIEQYF
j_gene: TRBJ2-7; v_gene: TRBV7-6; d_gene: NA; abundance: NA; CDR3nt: TGTGCCAGCAGCCTCTACCAGGGCGCGTACGAGCAGTACTTC; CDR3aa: CASSLYQGAYEQYF
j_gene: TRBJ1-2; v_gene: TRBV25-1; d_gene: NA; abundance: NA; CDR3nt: TGTGCCAGCAATGACGTGATCGGGGGCTCTGGCTACACCTTC; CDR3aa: CASNDVIGGSGYTF
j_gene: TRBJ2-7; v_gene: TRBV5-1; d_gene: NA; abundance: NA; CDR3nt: TGCGCCAGCAGCTTAGCGCCCCTACAGGGTTCGCTGTACGAGCAGTACTTC; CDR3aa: CASSLAPLQGSLYEQYF
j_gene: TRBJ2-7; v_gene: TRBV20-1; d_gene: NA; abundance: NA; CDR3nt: TGCAGTGCTTTGAAGGGGGAGAAGCAGTACTTC; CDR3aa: CSALKGEKQYF
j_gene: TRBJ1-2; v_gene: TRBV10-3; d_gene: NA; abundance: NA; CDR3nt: TGTGCCATCAGTGCAGGGACCAACTATGGCTACACCTTC; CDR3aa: CAISAGTNYGYTF
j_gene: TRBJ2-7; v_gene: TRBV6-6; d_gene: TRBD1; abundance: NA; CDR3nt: TGTGCCAGCATCCCTTCGGGGACAGGGACCTACGAGCAGTACTTC; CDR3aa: CASIPSGTGTYEQYF
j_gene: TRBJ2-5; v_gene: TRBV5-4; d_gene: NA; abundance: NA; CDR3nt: TGTGCCAGCAGCTTAACCGACAGGCAGGGGACCCAGTACTTC; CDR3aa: CASSLTDRQGTQYF
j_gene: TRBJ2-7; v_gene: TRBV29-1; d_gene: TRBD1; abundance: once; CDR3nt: TGCAGCGTCACCCTGGGGGACAGGGGGGACGAGCAGTACTTC; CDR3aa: CSVTLGDRGDEQYF
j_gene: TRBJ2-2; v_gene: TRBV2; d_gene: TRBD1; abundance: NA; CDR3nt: TGTGCCAGCAGGACCGACAGGGCCGGGGAGCTGTTTTTT; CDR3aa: CASRTDRAGELFF
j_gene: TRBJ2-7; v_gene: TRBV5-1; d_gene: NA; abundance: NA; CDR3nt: TGCGCCAGCAGCCCGCCAGCCTACGAGCAGTACTTC; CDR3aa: CASSPPAYEQYF